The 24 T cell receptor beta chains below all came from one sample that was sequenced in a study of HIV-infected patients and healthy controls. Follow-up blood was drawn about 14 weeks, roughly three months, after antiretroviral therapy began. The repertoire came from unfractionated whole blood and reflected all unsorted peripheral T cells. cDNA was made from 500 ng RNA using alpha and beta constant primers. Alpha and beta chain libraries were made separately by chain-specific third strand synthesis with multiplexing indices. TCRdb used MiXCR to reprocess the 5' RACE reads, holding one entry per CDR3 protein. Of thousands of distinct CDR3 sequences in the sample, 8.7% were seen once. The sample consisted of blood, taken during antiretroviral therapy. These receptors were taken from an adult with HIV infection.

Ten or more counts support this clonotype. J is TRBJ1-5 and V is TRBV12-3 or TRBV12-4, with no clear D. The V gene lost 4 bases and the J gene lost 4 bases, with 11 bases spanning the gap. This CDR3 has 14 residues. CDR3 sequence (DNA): TGTGCCAGCAGTTCTTGGCAGAAAAATCAGCCCCAGCATTTT. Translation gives CASSSWQKNQPQHF.

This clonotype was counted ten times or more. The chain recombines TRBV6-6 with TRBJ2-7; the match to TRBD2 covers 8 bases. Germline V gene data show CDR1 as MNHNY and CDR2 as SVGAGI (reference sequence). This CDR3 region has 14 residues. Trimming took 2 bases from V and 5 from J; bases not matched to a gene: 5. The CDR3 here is CASSYKREFHEQYF. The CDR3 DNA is TGTGCCAGCAGTTACAAGCGGGAGTTCCACGAGCAGTACTTC.

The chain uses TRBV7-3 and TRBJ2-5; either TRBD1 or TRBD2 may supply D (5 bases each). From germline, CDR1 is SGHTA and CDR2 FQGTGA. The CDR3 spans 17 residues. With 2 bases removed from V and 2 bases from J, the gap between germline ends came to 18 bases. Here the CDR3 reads CASSLYPVGRTQETQYF. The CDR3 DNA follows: TGTGCCAGCAGCTTATATCCCGTGGGGCGGACTCAAGAGACCCAGTACTTC.

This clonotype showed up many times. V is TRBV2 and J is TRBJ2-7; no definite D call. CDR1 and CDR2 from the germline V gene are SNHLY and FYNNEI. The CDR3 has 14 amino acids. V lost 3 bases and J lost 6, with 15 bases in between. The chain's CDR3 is CASSDSGSRGEQYV. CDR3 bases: TGTGCCAGCAGTGATAGTGGATCTCGCGGCGAGCAGTACGTC.

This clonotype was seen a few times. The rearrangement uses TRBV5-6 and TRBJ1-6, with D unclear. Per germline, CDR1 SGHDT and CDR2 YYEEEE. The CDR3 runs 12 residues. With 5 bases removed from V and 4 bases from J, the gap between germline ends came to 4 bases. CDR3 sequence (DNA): TGTGCCAGCAGGAGATATAATTCACCCCTCCACTTT. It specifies CASRRYNSPLHF. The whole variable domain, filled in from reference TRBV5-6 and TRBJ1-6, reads DAGVTQSPTHLIKTRGQQVTLRCSPKSGHDTVSWYQQALGQGPQFIFQYYEEEERQRGNFPDRFSGHQFPNYSSELNVNALLLGDSALYLCASRRYNSPLHFGNGTRLTVT.

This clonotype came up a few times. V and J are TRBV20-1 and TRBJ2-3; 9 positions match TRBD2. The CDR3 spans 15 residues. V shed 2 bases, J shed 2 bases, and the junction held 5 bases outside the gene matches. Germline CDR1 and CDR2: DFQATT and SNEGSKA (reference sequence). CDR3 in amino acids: CSARTASGNTDTQYF. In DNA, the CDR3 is TGCAGTGCTAGAACGGCTAGCGGGAACACAGATACGCAGTATTTT.

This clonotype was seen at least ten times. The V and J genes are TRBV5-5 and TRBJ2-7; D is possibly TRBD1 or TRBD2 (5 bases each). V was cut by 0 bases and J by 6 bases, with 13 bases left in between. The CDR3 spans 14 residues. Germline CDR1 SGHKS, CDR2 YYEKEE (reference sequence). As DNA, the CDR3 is TGTGCCAGCAGCTTGGATCCGGGGCCTCGCGAGCAGTACTTC. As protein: CASSLDPGPREQYF.

CDR3 sequence reads: CASSQDMGSSYNSPLHF. DNA for the CDR3: TGTGCCAGCAGCCAAGATATGGGGAGCTCCTATAATTCACCCCTCCACTTT. The chain links TRBV3-1 to TRBJ1-6, with unresolved D. Trimming removed 0 bases from V and 0 bases from J, with 9 bases in between. The germline gives CDR1 LGHDT, CDR2 YNNKEL (reference sequence). The CDR3 has 17 residues.

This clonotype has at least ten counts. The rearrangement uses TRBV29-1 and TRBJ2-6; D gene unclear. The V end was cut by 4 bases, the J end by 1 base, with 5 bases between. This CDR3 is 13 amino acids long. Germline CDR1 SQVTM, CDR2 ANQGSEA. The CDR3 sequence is CSVGTSGANVLTF. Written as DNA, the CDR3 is TGCAGCGTTGGGACGTCTGGGGCCAACGTCCTGACTTTC.

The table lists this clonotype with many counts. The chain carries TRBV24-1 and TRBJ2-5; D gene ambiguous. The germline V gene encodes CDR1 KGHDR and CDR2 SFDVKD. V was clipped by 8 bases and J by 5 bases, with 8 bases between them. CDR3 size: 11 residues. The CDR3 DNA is TGTGCCACCAAACTGGGTGAGACCCAGTACTTC. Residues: CATKLGETQYF.

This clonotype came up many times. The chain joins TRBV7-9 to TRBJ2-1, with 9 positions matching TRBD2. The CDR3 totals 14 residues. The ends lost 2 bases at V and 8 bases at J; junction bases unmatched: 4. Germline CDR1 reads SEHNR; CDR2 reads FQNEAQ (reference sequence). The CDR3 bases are TGTGCCAGCAGCTTAATCGAGCGGGAGGATGAGCAGTTCTTC. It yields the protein CASSLIEREDEQFF.

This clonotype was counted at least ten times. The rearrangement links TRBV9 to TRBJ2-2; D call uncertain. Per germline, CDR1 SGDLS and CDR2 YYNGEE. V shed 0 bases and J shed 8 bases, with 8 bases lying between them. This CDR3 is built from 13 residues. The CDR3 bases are TGTGCCAGCAGCGTAGAAGTTTCTGGGGAGCTGTTTTTT. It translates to CASSVEVSGELFF.

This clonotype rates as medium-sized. The CDR3 is CASSKAIGQPQHF. In DNA form, the CDR3 reads TGTGCCAGCAGCAAAGCGATCGGACAGCCCCAGCATTTT. This chain links TRBV21-1 with TRBJ1-5. TRBV21-1 is a recognized pseudogene. The CDR3 runs to 13 residues.

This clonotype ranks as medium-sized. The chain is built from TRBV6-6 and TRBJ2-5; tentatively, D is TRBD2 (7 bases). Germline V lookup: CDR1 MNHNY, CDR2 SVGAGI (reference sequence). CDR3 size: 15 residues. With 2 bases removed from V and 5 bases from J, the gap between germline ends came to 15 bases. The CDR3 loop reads CASSYVQRGGETQYF. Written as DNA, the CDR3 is TGTGCCAGCAGTTACGTGCAGAGGGGGGGGGAGACCCAGTACTTC.

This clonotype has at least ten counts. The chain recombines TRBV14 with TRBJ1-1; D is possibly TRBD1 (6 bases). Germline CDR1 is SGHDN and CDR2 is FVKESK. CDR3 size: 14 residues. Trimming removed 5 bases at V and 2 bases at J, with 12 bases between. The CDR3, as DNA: TGTGCCAGCAGCTTAGGACAGAGAAACACTGAAGCTTTCTTT. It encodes CASSLGQRNTEAFF.

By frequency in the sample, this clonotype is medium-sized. The chain's CDR3 is CSARDGHGGPDTQYF. The DNA of the CDR3 is TGCAGTGCTAGAGATGGGCATGGGGGCCCAGATACGCAGTATTTT. The V gene is TRBV20-1, the J gene TRBJ2-3; possibly TRBD1 for D (6 bases). Germline V gene sequence: CDR1 DFQATT, CDR2 SNEGSKA (reference sequence). Trimming stripped 0 bases from V and 4 bases from J, with 14 bases between. The CDR3 spans 15 residues.

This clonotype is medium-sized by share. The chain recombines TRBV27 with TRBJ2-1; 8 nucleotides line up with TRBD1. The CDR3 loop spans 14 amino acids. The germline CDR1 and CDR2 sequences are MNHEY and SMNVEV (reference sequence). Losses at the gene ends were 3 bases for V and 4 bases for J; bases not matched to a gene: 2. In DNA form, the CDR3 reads TGTGCCAGCAGTTTCAGGGGGCTGTACAATGAGCAGTTCTTC. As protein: CASSFRGLYNEQFF.

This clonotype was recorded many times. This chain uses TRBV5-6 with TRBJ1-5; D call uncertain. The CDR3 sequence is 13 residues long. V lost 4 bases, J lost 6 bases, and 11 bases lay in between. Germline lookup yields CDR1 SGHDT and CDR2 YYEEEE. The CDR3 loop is CASSQGPTQPQHF. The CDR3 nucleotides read TGTGCCAGCAGCCAAGGACCCACTCAGCCCCAGCATTTT.

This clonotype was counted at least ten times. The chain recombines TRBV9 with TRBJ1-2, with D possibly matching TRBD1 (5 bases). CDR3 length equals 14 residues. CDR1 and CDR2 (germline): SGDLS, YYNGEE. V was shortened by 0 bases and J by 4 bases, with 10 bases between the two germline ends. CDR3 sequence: CASSVGGRTYGYTF. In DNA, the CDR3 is TGTGCCAGCAGCGTAGGGGGGAGAACCTATGGCTACACCTTC.

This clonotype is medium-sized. The CDR3 loop is CASSEDTSGGKTQYF. CDR3 sequence (DNA): TGTGCCAGCAGTGAAGATACCAGCGGGGGGAAGACCCAGTACTTC. The chain recombines TRBV6-1 with TRBJ2-5, with 9 bases lining up with TRBD2. Unmatched junction bases numbered 6, after V lost 1 base and J lost 6 bases. This CDR3 spans 15 amino acids. Germline CDR1 reads MNHNS; CDR2 reads SASEGT.

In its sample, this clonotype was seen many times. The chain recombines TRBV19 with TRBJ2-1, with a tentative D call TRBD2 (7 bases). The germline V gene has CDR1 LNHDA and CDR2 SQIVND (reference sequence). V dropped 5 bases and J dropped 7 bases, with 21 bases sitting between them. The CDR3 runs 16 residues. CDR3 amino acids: CASSAGRGGGSNEQFF. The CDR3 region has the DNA TGTGCCAGTAGTGCAGGAAGGGGGGGGGGGTCAAATGAGCAGTTCTTC.

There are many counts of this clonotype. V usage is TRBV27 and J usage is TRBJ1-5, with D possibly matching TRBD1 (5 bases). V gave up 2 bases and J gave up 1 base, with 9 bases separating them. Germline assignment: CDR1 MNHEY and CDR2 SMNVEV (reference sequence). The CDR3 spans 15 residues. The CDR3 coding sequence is TGTGCCAGCAGTTTAGAGGGGCAGAGCAATCAGCCCCAGCATTTT. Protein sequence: CASSLEGQSNQPQHF.

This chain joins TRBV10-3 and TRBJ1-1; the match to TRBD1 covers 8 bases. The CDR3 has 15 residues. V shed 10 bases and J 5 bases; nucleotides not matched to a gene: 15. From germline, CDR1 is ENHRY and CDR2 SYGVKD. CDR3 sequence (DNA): TGTGCCACCAAAGGACAGGGCAGGGGACCGACTGAAGCTTTCTTT. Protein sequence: CATKGQGRGPTEAFF.

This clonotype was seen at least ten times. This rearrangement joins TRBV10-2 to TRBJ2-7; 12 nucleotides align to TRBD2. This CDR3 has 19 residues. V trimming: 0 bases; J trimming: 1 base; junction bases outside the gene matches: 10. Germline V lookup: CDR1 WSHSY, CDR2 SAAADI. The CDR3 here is CASSESLAGGIEVSYEQYF. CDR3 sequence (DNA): TGCGCCAGCAGTGAGTCTCTAGCGGGAGGGATAGAAGTGTCCTACGAGCAGTACTTC.